This T cell receptor beta chain was found in a study of cytomegalovirus exposure and HLA in healthy donors (dated by TCRdb to 2016 to 2017). For the wider study: According to a later analysis, one platform produced both the 100 to 150 validation repertoires and the approximately 670 repertoires of the first cohort. The aim of the study was to test whether cataloging public T cell receptors could identify signatures of past pathogen exposure. Besides the first cohort of around 670 subjects, a separate validation cohort made up of about 120 different subjects was used. The study combined high-throughput TCR immunosequencing, statistical association of individual TCRs with disease status, and machine learning to predict cytomegalovirus infection status. Study-wide findings and limitations: The validation cohort had no HLA typing available for a later analysis, so co-occurrence within that cohort was assessed over all 130 or so repertoires. The authors suggested that the approach could potentially be extended to other disease states and immunological phenotypes. In the study, 150 to 200 TCR beta chains were listed as associated with cytomegalovirus. Three of the identified cytomegalovirus-associated TCR beta chains were confirmed in vitro to be specific for cytomegalovirus antigens. In both the original and validation cohorts, the classifier was reported to diagnose cytomegalovirus status with high specificity and sensitivity. Across donors, most TCR sequences were observed very rarely, whereas some public TCRs were present in many individuals. Subsequent analysis determined that TCRs grouped into clusters in the first cohort also showed a tendency toward co-occurrence across the roughly 120 validation repertoires, and roughly 94% of cluster scores exceeded 0.

The donors were included in the validation cohort of over a hundred subjects, a group kept apart from the approximately 700-subject first cohort. The CDR3, from cysteine to phenylalanine, totals 14 residues. This entry keeps only the CDR3 DNA: 42 bases, framed from base 1. Trimming accounts for 0 bases at V and 4 bases at J, while the number of junction bases matched to no gene is 0. Taken from the germline V gene, the CDR1 and CDR2 loops are SGHRS and YFSETQ. This clone was detected once. It lacks a known antigen. No base qualities exist here, and no much larger clone lies one base off it. Other nucleotide sequences in the sample specify the same CDR3. The library was generated by the immunoSEQ multiplex PCR assay. In the paper's pipeline: A statistical classification framework was built for diagnosing cytomegalovirus status from the catalog of TCR beta chain sequences. As stored in TCRdb, this immuneACCESS dataset retains in-frame rearrangements with V and J assigned. A fraction of the clones does not appear; measured against another copy, unresolved V genes explain less than half of the discrepancy, and the remainder lacks a known reason. That table furnishes V, J and clone size, whereas the DNA furnished D and trimming. The sample records 150,000 to 180,000 clones, about 86% of which are singletons. The ten largest clones take up around 2.1% of the sample.

The rearranged segments are TRBV5-1 and TRBJ1-3; TRBD1 lines up with 8 middle nucleotides. What was sequenced was PBMCs. The TCR comes from a human donor in good health. The CDR3: CASSLGTGGNTIYF. The nucleotide sequence is given as TGCGCCAGCAGCTTGGGGACAGGGGGAAACACCATATATTTT.